The present T cell receptor (beta chain) was sequenced within a study of graft-versus-host responses after intestinal transplantation. Study-level background: As for transplant type, recipients had multivisceral, liver-intestinal, or isolated intestinal grafts. Among the recipients, all got anti-thymocyte globulin induction and then tacrolimus and steroids for roughly three years.

Germline-derived CDR1 and CDR2 are MNHEY and SMNVEV (reference sequence). CDR3 length equals 14 residues. Trimming stripped 9 bases from V and 5 bases from J, with 19 bases between. In the case of this clone: Its antigen is still unknown.

Points from the study as a whole: GvH clones were found in recipient marrow; some appeared first in ileum or blood. Patients with graft-donor T cell macrochimerism had high graft-versus-host to host-versus-graft clonal ratios in allografts.

Libraries were prepared by immunoSEQ multiplex PCR; TCRdb keeps only in-frame clonotypes and omits some of them. The sample lists 1,500 or so clones, approximately 87% occurring once. This TCR derives from a human patient who received an intestinal transplant, so some T cells may come from the graft donor. The chain recombines TRBV27 with TRBJ1-2; a weak D match, TRBD1 (6 bases). The source material was PBMCs, sampled just over 32 days after intestinal transplant. CDR3 sequence reads: CARNNPGHLYGYTF. CDR3 coding DNA: TGTGCCAGGAACAATCCGGGACACTTATATGGCTACACCTTC.